This TCR beta chain was identified in a study of cytomegalovirus exposure and HLA in healthy donors. Study context: The 100 to 150 validation repertoires matched the 650 to 850 first-cohort repertoires in platform, a later analysis reported. Study results and limitations: Cytomegalovirus status was reportedly diagnosed by the classifier with high specificity and sensitivity. Most TCR sequences were rare, but some public TCRs occurred in many donors.

Clones were sequenced by immunoSEQ multiplex PCR, and TCRdb holds only the in-frame ones, with some missing. The repertoire holds roughly 300,000 clones, with 87% as singletons. The CDR3 is 13 residues long. CDR1 and CDR2 from the germline V gene are GTSNPN and SVGIG (reference sequence). The ends were cut back, 2 bases at V and 0 bases at J, with 7 bases in the middle. To note about this clone: As yet, its antigen is unknown.

The donors were in the roughly 110-subject validation cohort, distinct from the approximately 700-subject first cohort. The clonotype comes from a woman aged 25 to 39 in good health and CMV-seropositive. The sample was PBMCs. The chain recombines TRBV30 with TRBJ2-5; no definite D call. CDR3 nucleotides: TGTGCCTGGAGTACGCGGAACCAAGAGACCCAGTACTTC. This encodes CAWSTRNQETQYF.